This T cell receptor beta chain was sequenced for a study of T-cell memory formation after mild COVID-19. The study's findings and limits: A second wave of clones peaked on day 37, and their SARS-CoV-2 specificity went unconfirmed.

This clonotype appeared a few times. As yet, its antigen is unknown. TCRdb re-analysed the 5' RACE reads in MiXCR, keeping a single row per CDR3 protein. The sample carries about 140,000 distinct CDR3 sequences, 11% to 15% recorded once. The TCR originated in an adult woman who had mild COVID-19 (a few samples of this study predate the infection). Cell type and time point are not known. Sequenced material: PBMCs or a T cell subset sorted from them (not recorded which).

The CDR3 sequence is CASSQVAGGVSSYNEQFF. In nucleotides, the CDR3 is TGTGCCAGCAGCCAGGTAGCGGGAGGAGTCAGCTCCTACAATGAGCAGTTCTTC. The chain links TRBV4-2 to TRBJ2-1; 10 nucleotides align to TRBD2. There are 18 residues in the CDR3. V lost 3 bases, J lost 0 bases, and 8 bases stayed unmatched. Germline values: CDR1 LGHNA, CDR2 YNFKEQ.